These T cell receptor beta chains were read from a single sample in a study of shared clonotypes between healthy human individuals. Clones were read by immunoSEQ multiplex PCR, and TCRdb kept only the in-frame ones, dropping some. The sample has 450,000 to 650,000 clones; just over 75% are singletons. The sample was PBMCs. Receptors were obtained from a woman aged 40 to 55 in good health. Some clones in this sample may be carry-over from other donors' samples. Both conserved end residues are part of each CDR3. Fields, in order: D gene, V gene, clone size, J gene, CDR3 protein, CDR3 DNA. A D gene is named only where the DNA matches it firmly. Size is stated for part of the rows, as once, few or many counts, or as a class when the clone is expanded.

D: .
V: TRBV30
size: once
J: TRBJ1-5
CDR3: CAWSAGAYNQPQHF
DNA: TGTGCCTGGAGCGCCGGGGCCTACAATCAGCCCCAGCATTTT

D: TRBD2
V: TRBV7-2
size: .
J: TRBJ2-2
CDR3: CASSLIDLGDGRAPGELFF
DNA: TGTGCCAGCAGCTTAATCGATCTCGGGGACGGGAGGGCACCCGGGGAGCTGTTTTTT

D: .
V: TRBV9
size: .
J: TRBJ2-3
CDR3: CASSVSERWGDTQYF
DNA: TGTGCCAGCAGCGTATCGGAGCGGTGGGGAGATACGCAGTATTTT

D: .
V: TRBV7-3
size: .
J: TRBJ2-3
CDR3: CASSPGSTDTQYF
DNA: TGTGCCAGCAGCCCGGGAAGCACAGATACGCAGTATTTT

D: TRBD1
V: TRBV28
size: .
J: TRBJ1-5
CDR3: CASSLSGGGTAKAPQHF
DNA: TGTGCCAGCAGTTTATCAGGGGGAGGGACAGCTAAGGCGCCCCAGCATTTT

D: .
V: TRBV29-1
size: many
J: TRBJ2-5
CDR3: CSVVVVGETQYF
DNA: TGCAGCGTTGTGGTGGTAGGAGAGACCCAGTACTTC

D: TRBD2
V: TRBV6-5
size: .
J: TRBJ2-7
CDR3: CASSYSGRSSYEQYF
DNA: TGTGCCAGCAGTTACTCCGGGAGGAGCTCCTACGAGCAGTACTTC

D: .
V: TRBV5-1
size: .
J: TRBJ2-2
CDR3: CASSSLGGTGELFF
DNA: TGCGCCAGCAGCTCATTAGGGGGGACCGGGGAGCTGTTTTTT

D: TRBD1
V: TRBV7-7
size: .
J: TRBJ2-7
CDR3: CASSPNRDREGEQYF
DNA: TGTGCCAGCAGCCCCAACCGGGACAGGGAAGGCGAGCAGTACTTC

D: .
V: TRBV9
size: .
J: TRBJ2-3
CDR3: CASSVSGLASTDTQYF
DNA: TGTGCCAGCAGCGTTTCAGGACTGGCTAGCACAGATACGCAGTATTTT

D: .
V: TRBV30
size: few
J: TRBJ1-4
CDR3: CAWSDGGAENEKLFF
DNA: TGTGCCTGGAGTGACGGTGGGGCAGAAAATGAAAAACTGTTTTTT

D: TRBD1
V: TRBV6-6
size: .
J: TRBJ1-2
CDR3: CASSYSQGAYGYTF
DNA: TGTGCCAGCAGTTACTCGCAGGGGGCTTATGGCTACACCTTC

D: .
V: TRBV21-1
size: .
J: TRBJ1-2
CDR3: CASSNKGGISSGYGYTF
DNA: TGTGCCAGCAGCAACAAGGGAGGGATAAGCTCGGGGTATGGCTACACCTTC